This passage covers 20 T cell receptor beta chains from one sample sequenced in a study of blood T cell repertoires in COVID-19. This table comes from immunoSEQ multiplex PCR, and its TCRdb copy is limited to in-frame clones, with some not included. The profile shows 250,000 or so clones, 90% of them singletons. Sequencing was done on a sample of PBMCs or T cells enriched from blood (not recorded which). The receptors were sampled from a woman aged 25 to 39 with acute COVID-19.

The count of this clone is one. The genes are TRBV24-1 and TRBJ2-1; TRBD2 aligns across 7 bases. Germline V gene lookup returns CDR1 KGHDR and CDR2 SFDVKD. V lost 2 bases to trimming and J lost 8 bases; unmatched junction nucleotides: 2. This CDR3 has 13 amino acids. The DNA of the CDR3 is TGTGCCACCAGTGATTCAACTAGCGATGAGCAGTTCTTC. Amino acids: CATSDSTSDEQFF.

V usage is TRBV28 and J usage is TRBJ1-2; D is undetermined. In germline, CDR1 is MDHEN, CDR2 SYDVKM. This CDR3 is built from 11 residues. Trimming took off 3 bases at V and 8 bases at J, with 7 bases between the two ends. The CDR3 DNA reads as TGTGCCAGCAGTTTCGGGTTAGGCTACACCTTC. Translated, it gives CASSFGLGYTF.

The V gene is TRBV9, the J gene TRBJ2-5; 8 bases line up with TRBD2. There are 15 residues in the CDR3. The V segment lost 3 bases and the J segment 7 bases; nucleotides outside the gene matches: 11. CDR1 and CDR2 (germline): SGDLS, YYNGEE. The DNA of the CDR3 is TGTGCCAGCAGCGAGAGGATCGGGGGGGTCGCGACCCAGTACTTC. The encoded protein is CASSERIGGVATQYF.

The CDR3 nucleotides read TGTGCCAGCAGCCAAGATCCGGGACTAGCTGGATTCTCCTACAATGAGCAGTTCTTC. Residues: CASSQDPGLAGFSYNEQFF. This chain links TRBV7-6 with TRBJ2-1, with 9 bases that match TRBD2. The CDR3 is made up of 19 amino acids. Germline CDR1 is SGHVS and CDR2 is FNYEAQ. The V segment lost 5 bases and the J segment 0 bases; nucleotides outside the gene matches: 14.

V is TRBV19 and J is TRBJ2-3, with D hard to call. Germline CDR1 LNHDA, CDR2 SQIVND (reference sequence). This CDR3 has 13 residues. Trimming left V 7 bases short and J 0 bases short, with 8 bases between. CDR3 sequence reads: CASTRESTDTQYF. The DNA for the CDR3 is TGTGCCAGTACCCGCGAAAGCACAGATACGCAGTATTTT.

The chain links TRBV28 to TRBJ1-1; unclear D gene. The CDR3 spans 15 residues. CDR1 is MDHEN, CDR2 SYDVKM, per germline. V was shortened by 4 bases and J by 1 base, with 13 bases between the two germline ends. The CDR3: CASSSLSYTNTEAFF. The CDR3 bases are TGTGCCAGCAGTTCCCTTTCTTACACGAACACTGAAGCTTTCTTT.

This chain joins TRBV28 and TRBJ2-7; 9 bases align to TRBD1. Trimming took 3 bases from V and 1 from J; bases not matched to a gene: 1. Germline CDR1 reads MDHEN; CDR2 reads SYDVKM. The CDR3 extends over 14 amino acids. The CDR3 reads CASSFGTGSYEQYF. Here the CDR3 DNA reads TGTGCCAGCAGTTTCGGGACAGGGTCCTACGAGCAGTACTTC.

The rearrangement links TRBV19 to TRBJ2-1; possibly TRBD2 for D (6 bases). In germline, CDR1 is LNHDA, CDR2 SQIVND (reference sequence). Trimming removed 4 bases at V and 8 bases at J, with 12 bases between. The CDR3 contains 13 residues. Written as DNA, the CDR3 is TGTGCCAGTAGTAACCTTGGGGGGTATGAGCAGTTCTTC. This sequence encodes CASSNLGGYEQFF.

The chain has TRBV7-2 and TRBJ2-7; 11 nucleotides line up with TRBD1. CDR1 and CDR2 (germline): SGHTA, FQGNSA. The CDR3 sequence is 15 residues long. V dropped 6 bases and J dropped 7; count of bases not matched to a gene: 11. Written as DNA, the CDR3 is TGTGCCAGCAGGTCCCCGGGACAGGGGGGCGGAGAGCAGTACTTC. Protein sequence: CASRSPGQGGGEQYF.

The chain uses TRBV5-1 and TRBJ1-1; D possibly corresponds to TRBD1 (6 bases). Germline V gives CDR1 SGHRS, CDR2 YFSETQ. This CDR3 comprises 14 residues. V was shortened by 4 bases and J by 4 bases, with 14 bases between the two germline ends. The CDR3 reads CASSPTGSGTEAFF. The CDR3 DNA reads as TGCGCCAGCAGCCCAACAGGGTCGGGCACTGAAGCTTTCTTT.

The gene calls are TRBV14 and TRBJ2-5; D gene unclear. V was pared by 7 bases and J by 3 bases, with 12 bases between. Germline lookup yields CDR1 SGHDN and CDR2 FVKESK. The CDR3 runs to 13 residues. Here the CDR3 DNA reads TGTGCCAGCATGGAGAACAACGAAGAGACCCAGTACTTC. This translates into CASMENNEETQYF.

The chain links TRBV29-1 to TRBJ2-1, with TRBD2 identical over 11 bases. CDR3 length equals 18 residues. The V segment lost 3 bases and the J segment 8 bases; nucleotides outside the gene matches: 18. The V gene's germline CDR1 is SQVTM and CDR2 ANQGSEA. The CDR3 coding sequence is TGCAGCGTTGAGCACAGGGCTGTAGCGGGAGGGCCTATGGATGAGCAGTTCTTC. Encoded protein: CSVEHRAVAGGPMDEQFF.

The chain combines TRBV6-5 with TRBJ2-3; D not resolved. Between the trimmed V and J ends, which lost 0 bases and 2 bases, there was a span of 9 bases. The CDR3 is 15 residues long. The germline gives CDR1 MNHEY, CDR2 SVGAGI. This CDR3 reads CASSYSILDTDTQYF. The CDR3 coding sequence is TGTGCCAGCAGTTACTCGATACTTGACACAGATACGCAGTATTTT.

This chain joins TRBV3-1 (or the pseudogene TRBV3-2) and TRBJ2-1; D gene unclear. Germline assignment: CDR1 LGHDT and CDR2 YNNKEL (reference sequence). Trimming took 0 bases from V and 7 from J, leaving 4 bases between them. CDR3 length: 12 residues. The CDR3 sequence: CASSQESNEQFF. The CDR3 DNA reads as TGTGCCAGCAGCCAAGAGAGTAATGAGCAGTTCTTC.

The chain is built from TRBV28 and TRBJ2-1; possibly TRBD2 for D (5 bases). V was trimmed by 3 bases and J by 8 bases, leaving 8 bases between them. The length of the CDR3 is 12 residues. Germline assignment: CDR1 MDHEN and CDR2 SYDVKM. CDR3 amino acids: CASSFEGDEQFF. CDR3 DNA: TGTGCCAGCAGTTTTGAGGGCGATGAGCAGTTCTTC.

The V call is TRBV10-2, the J call TRBJ1-2; 7 positions agree with TRBD1. With 7 bases clipped from V and 5 bases from J, the junction kept 10 bases outside the gene matches. The CDR3 is 14 residues long. Per germline, CDR1 WSHSY and CDR2 SAAADI. CDR3 amino acids: CASTQDRNWYGYTF. The CDR3 coding sequence is TGCGCCAGCACCCAGGACAGGAATTGGTATGGCTACACCTTC.

The sample holds one count of this clone. The rearrangement joins TRBV2 to TRBJ2-1, with 9 bases that match TRBD2. Germline lookup yields CDR1 SNHLY and CDR2 FYNNEI. After removal of 4 bases from V and 10 bases from J, the junction contained 8 bases not matched to a gene. There are 14 residues in the CDR3. CDR3 coding DNA: TGTGCCAGCAGTGTGGGTAGCGGGAGTGTAGAGCAGTTCTTC. It encodes CASSVGSGSVEQFF.

The V and J genes are TRBV5-1 and TRBJ2-6; D is ambiguous. Germline values: CDR1 SGHRS, CDR2 YFSETQ. This CDR3 region has 15 residues. Trimming took 7 bases from V and 3 from J, leaving 14 bases between them. Written as DNA, the CDR3 is TGCGCCAGCCTCCCCGCCCCCGGTGGGGCCAACGTCCTGACTTTC. This sequence encodes CASLPAPGGANVLTF.

The chain links TRBV28 to TRBJ2-7; 12 bases line up with TRBD2. Per germline, CDR1 MDHEN and CDR2 SYDVKM. The V gene end was trimmed by 5 bases and the J gene end by 1 base; junction bases not matched to a gene: 6. The CDR3 has 16 residues. As DNA, the CDR3 is TGTGCCAGCAGTCCCTGGACTAGCGGGACATCCTACGAGCAGTACTTC. Its protein product is CASSPWTSGTSYEQYF.

The chain couples TRBV28 to TRBJ1-5, with TRBD1 as a possible D gene (5 bases). CDR1 and CDR2 (germline): MDHEN, SYDVKM. V was clipped by 2 bases and J by 3 bases, with 11 bases between them. The CDR3 sequence is 15 residues long. CDR3 region: CASSLPTGPNQPQHF. The DNA for the CDR3 is TGTGCCAGCAGTTTACCAACAGGACCCAATCAGCCCCAGCATTTT.